The present T cell receptor beta chain was sequenced within a study of neurological immune-mediated disorders. From the 5' RACE reads, TCRdb called clonotypes with MiXCR, one entry per CDR3 protein. The sample contains 39,000 or so distinct CDR3 sequences, around 2.5% of which appear only once. CDR1 and CDR2 from the germline V gene are WSHSY and SAAADI. V was shortened by 4 bases and J by 5 bases, with 16 bases between the two germline ends. This CDR3 region has 15 residues. About this clonotype itself: The target antigen is unknown.

Whole-study findings and limits: When the repertoires were grouped phylogenetically, those of 18 of the 34 multiple sclerosis patients came together in a single cluster of related CDR3 sequences, which points to a possible repertoire-level signature.

Sequencing was performed on PBMCs. This chain joins TRBV10-2 and TRBJ2-3; TRBD2 is a possible D gene (5 bases). The TCR comes from a man aged 25-40 years with multiple sclerosis. Here the CDR3 reads CASSVEEQSRDTQYF. CDR3 DNA sequence: TGCGCCAGCAGTGTGGAGGAGCAGAGTAGAGATACGCAGTATTTT.